The 5 T cell receptor beta chains below were found in one sample sequenced in a study of blood T cell repertoires in COVID-19. TCRdb keeps only in-frame clones here, not all; method: immunoSEQ multiplex PCR. The table lists about 210,000 clones, around 80% of them singletons. Source material: peripheral blood. The receptors stem from a man over 45 with active or convalescent COVID-19.

The CDR3 sequence is CASRTERLAGDRFF. The CDR3 region has the DNA TGCGCCAGCAGGACGGAGCGACTAGCGGGAGACCGGTTCTTC. The gene calls are TRBV5-1 and TRBJ2-1; 12 bases map to TRBD2. V was pared by 5 bases and J by 15 bases, with 12 bases of the junction left unmatched. The CDR3 has 14 amino acids. Germline CDR1 SGHRS, CDR2 YFSETQ.

This clone has a single count. The V call is TRBV9, the J call TRBJ1-5; 7 bases are a match to TRBD1. V lost 3 bases, J lost 3 bases, and 3 bases stayed unmatched. CDR1 is SGDLS, CDR2 YYNGEE, per germline. The CDR3 runs 14 residues. The CDR3: CASSATGINQPQHF. The CDR3, as DNA: TGTGCCAGCAGCGCGACAGGGATCAATCAGCCCCAGCATTTT.

The chain is built from TRBV5-1 and TRBJ1-2; a possible D gene is TRBD1 (5 bases). This CDR3 comprises 13 residues. CDR1 and CDR2 (germline): SGHRS, YFSETQ. The V end was cut by 7 bases, the J end by 5 bases, with 15 bases between. Here the CDR3 reads CASFGGIGYGYTF. DNA for the CDR3: TGCGCCAGCTTCGGGGGTATAGGGTATGGCTACACCTTC. The full variable domain, with the rest looked up from reference TRBV5-1 and TRBJ1-2, is KAGVTQTPRYLIKTRGQQVTLSCSPISGHRSVSWYQQTPGQGLQFLFEYFSETQRNKGNFPGRFSGRQFSNSRSEMNVSTLELGDSALYLCASFGGIGYGYTFGSGTRLTVV.

This clone was observed a handful of times. The chain links TRBV3-1 (or the pseudogene TRBV3-2) to TRBJ2-7; 11 nucleotides agree with TRBD2. Germline assignment: CDR1 LGHDT and CDR2 YNNKEL (reference sequence). The CDR3 has 16 amino acids. J lost 1 base, V lost 6 bases, and 8 bases had no gene match. CDR3 sequence (DNA): TGTGCCAGCAGTCGTAGCGGGAGGGCTGGATCCTACGAGCAGTACTTC. It encodes CASSRSGRAGSYEQYF.

This chain links TRBV15 with TRBJ2-7; TRBD1 agrees at 7 bases. This CDR3 is built from 15 residues. Germline V CDR1 and CDR2: LNHNV, YYDKDF (reference sequence). With 0 bases clipped from V and 2 bases from J, the junction kept 4 bases outside the gene matches. CDR3 loop: CATSRDFGTAYEQYF. In DNA, the CDR3 is TGTGCCACCAGCAGAGATTTTGGGACAGCCTACGAGCAGTACTTC. The full variable domain, with the rest looked up from reference TRBV15 and TRBJ2-7, is DAMVIQNPRYQVTQFGKPVTLSCSQTLNHNVMYWYQQKSSQAPKLLFHYYDKDFNNEADTPDNFQSRRPNTSFCFLDIRSPGLGDTAMYLCATSRDFGTAYEQYFGPGTRLTVT.